One sample yielded the 24 T cell receptor beta chains listed below, sequenced in a study of identical twins. From the 5' RACE reads, TCRdb called clonotypes with MiXCR, one entry per CDR3 protein. Of some 760,000 distinct CDR3 sequences in the sample, 15% to 20% are singletons; the top ten hold over 10%. The data were also submitted as part of a second study, on T cells expressing NK-cell markers.

The sample consisted of PBMCs. The receptors stem from a woman aged 18-30 years in good health.

This clonotype showed up just a few times. This sequence joins TRBV6-1 and TRBJ2-1; 13 nucleotides align to TRBD2. Germline trimming cut 6 bases from V and 8 bases from J; bases unmatched to any gene: 7. Germline V CDR1 and CDR2: MNHNS, SASEGT. CDR3 length: 15 amino acids. The CDR3 DNA follows: TGTGCCAGCAGCGTACTAGCGGGGGGGCCATATGAGCAGTTCTTC. It specifies CASSVLAGGPYEQFF.

This clonotype occurred a few times. The V gene is TRBV12-3 or TRBV12-4, the J gene TRBJ2-3; D possibly matches TRBD1 or TRBD2 (5 bases each). This CDR3 contains 13 residues. V was pared by 4 bases and J by 4 bases, with 9 bases between. CDR3 nucleotides: TGTGCCAGCAGTTGGAGAGGGGCAGATACGCAGTATTTT. This translates into CASSWRGADTQYF.

This clonotype has only a few counts. The CDR3 sequence is CASSRKSDQGSPLHF. The CDR3, as DNA: TGTGCCAGCAGCCGGAAATCGGATCAGGGTTCACCCCTCCACTTT. The J gene is TRBJ1-6, the V gene TRBV7-9; TRBD1 is a possible D gene (5 bases). Trimming pared 5 bases from V and 9 bases from J, leaving 17 bases between. This CDR3 is 15 amino acids long. Looked up from germline, CDR1 is SEHNR and CDR2 is FQNEAQ (reference sequence).

This sequence joins TRBV5-1 and TRBJ2-3; TRBD2 might be the D (5 bases). This CDR3 region has 15 residues. V was trimmed by 3 bases and J by 2 bases, leaving 13 bases between them. Germline lookup yields CDR1 SGHRS and CDR2 YFSETQ. The CDR3 region is CASSYLARYTDTQYF. The CDR3 DNA follows: TGCGCCAGCAGCTACTTAGCGCGTTACACAGATACGCAGTATTTT.

The chain is built from TRBV5-1 and TRBJ2-3; D is perhaps TRBD2 (6 bases). The V gene lost 7 bases and the J gene lost 2 bases, with 14 bases spanning the gap. CDR1 is SGHRS, CDR2 YFSETQ, per germline. The CDR3 is 14 amino acids. The CDR3 is CASAVAALTDTQYF. For the CDR3, the DNA is TGCGCCAGCGCGGTAGCGGCCCTCACAGATACGCAGTATTTT.

This clonotype came up a few times. The V and J genes are TRBV20-1 and TRBJ1-1; possibly TRBD1 for D (6 bases). V was clipped by 2 bases and J by 6 bases, with 16 bases between them. The CDR3 consists of 14 residues. Germline-derived CDR1 and CDR2 are DFQATT and SNEGSKA (reference sequence). CDR3 DNA sequence: TGCAGTGCTAGAAAGGGGTCAGGGGTCCCTGAAGCTTTCTTT. Translating gives CSARKGSGVPEAFF.

This chain links TRBV12-3 or TRBV12-4 with TRBJ2-7; possibly TRBD1 or TRBD2 for D (5 bases each). With 3 bases removed from V and 5 bases from J, the gap between germline ends came to 11 bases. This CDR3 region has 13 residues. The CDR3 loop is CASSLGTPHEQYF. CDR3 DNA: TGTGCCAGCAGTTTGGGGACCCCCCACGAGCAGTACTTC.

This sequence joins TRBV6-5 and TRBJ1-2; TRBD1 is a possible D gene (5 bases). This CDR3 contains 12 residues. Trimming took off 2 bases at V and 8 bases at J, with 9 bases between the two ends. Germline CDR1 and CDR2: MNHEY and SVGAGI. In DNA, the CDR3 is TGTGCCAGCAGTTACGCGGGGGAGGGCTACACCTTC. Protein sequence: CASSYAGEGYTF.

This chain links TRBV7-9 with TRBJ2-1; TRBD1 matches at 11 bases. There are 15 residues in the CDR3. Germline V gene lookup returns CDR1 SEHNR and CDR2 FQNEAQ (reference sequence). V gave up 4 bases and J gave up 7 bases; unmatched junction bases: 6. The CDR3: CASSSGTGGSNEQFF. In nucleotides, the CDR3 is TGTGCCAGCAGCTCCGGGACAGGGGGTTCAAATGAGCAGTTCTTC.

This clonotype was seen more than once but under ten times. The V gene is TRBV20-1, the J gene TRBJ1-2; 9 bases are a match to TRBD1. CDR3 length: 14 residues. V lost 2 bases to trimming and J lost 5 bases; unmatched junction nucleotides: 6. Per the germline V gene, CDR1 is DFQATT and CDR2 is SNEGSKA (reference sequence). The CDR3 loop is CSARITGGAYGYTF. CDR3 coding DNA: TGCAGTGCTAGAATAACAGGGGGCGCTTATGGCTACACCTTC.

The J gene is TRBJ2-1, the V gene TRBV7-2; maybe TRBD2 (6 bases). This CDR3 spans 15 amino acids. V lost 4 bases and J lost 7, with 17 bases in between. Germline V gives CDR1 SGHTA, CDR2 FQGNSA. The DNA of the CDR3 is TGTGCCAGCAGCTCAGGGACTTCTCTGAGGAATGAGCAGTTCTTC. This gives the protein CASSSGTSLRNEQFF.

This clonotype was found a few times. The chain uses TRBV6-2 or TRBV6-3 and TRBJ2-1, with 10 bases that match TRBD2. The trim removed 7 bases at V and 6 bases at J, leaving 9 bases unmatched. Germline loops: CDR1 MNHEY, CDR2 SVGEGT. The CDR3 has 15 amino acids. The DNA of the CDR3 is TGTGCCAGCAACAGCGGGAGGGCCCCCTCCAATGAGCAGTTCTTC. Amino acid sequence: CASNSGRAPSNEQFF.

This sequence joins TRBV23-1 and TRBJ1-1; no reliable D call. TRBV23-1 is an ORF, and what it does is uncertain. The CDR3 covers 11 residues. V gave up 6 bases and J gave up 5 bases, with 7 bases separating them. DNA of the CDR3: TGCGCCAGCAGACTACTTACTGAAGCTTTCTTT. Its translation: CASRLLTEAFF.

This clonotype was found many times. The chain employs TRBV7-3 and TRBJ2-2; D is unclear. V shed 3 bases and J shed 8 bases, with 10 bases lying between them. Germline CDR1 reads SGHTA; CDR2 reads FQGTGA. This CDR3 contains 13 residues. CDR3 sequence reads: CASSLSDRGELFF. The CDR3 DNA reads TGTGCCAGCAGCTTGTCGGACCGGGGGGAGCTGTTTTTT.

This clonotype was picked up a small number of times. One junction end does not reproduce the germline sequence, and a read error may be involved. This sequence joins TRBV12-3 or TRBV12-4 and TRBJ1-2; a possible D gene is TRBD1 (5 bases). The CDR3 runs 10 residues. CDR3 sequence (DNA): TGTGCCAGCAGCAACAGTGGGGCTAGCTTC. Protein: CASSNSGASF.

The chain couples TRBV11-2 to TRBJ2-4; 15 positions agree with TRBD2. The length of the CDR3 is 18 residues. CDR1 is SGHAT and CDR2 is FQNNGV in the germline V gene. The V and J ends lost 4 bases and 7 bases, in that order; junction bases with no gene match: 11. The CDR3 is CASSSWTSGGAEWNIQYF. The DNA of the CDR3 is TGTGCCAGCAGCTCGTGGACTAGCGGGGGGGCCGAGTGGAACATTCAGTACTTC.

The J gene is TRBJ2-4, the V gene TRBV20-1; 8 positions match TRBD1. V gave up 1 base and J gave up 8 bases; unmatched junction bases: 13. The CDR3 has 16 amino acids. Germline CDR1 is DFQATT and CDR2 is SNEGSKA (reference sequence). The CDR3 sequence: CSARAFFRGPQDIQYF. CDR3 nucleotides: TGCAGTGCTAGAGCTTTCTTCAGGGGGCCTCAAGACATTCAGTACTTC.

This chain joins TRBV5-1 and TRBJ2-3; TRBD1 is a possible D gene (6 bases). V lost 0 bases to trimming and J lost 5 bases, with 10 bases between them. The CDR3 extends over 14 amino acids. Germline CDR1 SGHRS, CDR2 YFSETQ. Here the CDR3 DNA reads TGCGCCAGCAGCTTGGGGACAGTGAAAGATACGCAGTATTTT. This codes for CASSLGTVKDTQYF. Supplemented by reference TRBV5-1 and TRBJ2-3, the full variable domain reads KAGVTQTPRYLIKTRGQQVTLSCSPISGHRSVSWYQQTPGQGLQFLFEYFSETQRNKGNFPGRFSGRQFSNSRSEMNVSTLELGDSALYLCASSLGTVKDTQYFGPGTRLTVL.

This clonotype was counted at least ten times. The junction departs from germline at one end; a sequencing error may be responsible. The CDR3 nucleotides are TGTGCCAGCAGTTTGGACCGATCCTACGAGCAGTACTTC. Protein: CASSLDRSYEQYF. This sequence joins TRBV5-1 and TRBJ2-7, with unresolved D. The V gene's germline CDR1 is SGHRS and CDR2 YFSETQ. This CDR3 spans 13 amino acids. The full variable domain, with the rest looked up from reference TRBV5-1 and TRBJ2-7, is KAGVTQTPRYLIKTRGQQVTLSCSPISGHRSVSWYQQTPGQGLQFLFEYFSETQRNKGNFPGRFSGRQFSNSRSEMNVSTLELGDSALYLCASSLDRSYEQYFGPGTRLTVT.

The chain employs TRBV10-2 and TRBJ1-2; D uncertain. The V gene lost 1 base and the J gene lost 5 bases, with 14 bases spanning the gap. The CDR3 contains 15 residues. Germline CDR1 and CDR2: WSHSY and SAAADI. The CDR3 coding sequence is TGCGCCAGCAGTGAGTGGGAGGGAGGATCATATGGCTACACCTTC. Encoded protein: CASSEWEGGSYGYTF.

A few counts support this clonotype. CDR3 protein: CASSFSRGTDTQYF. In DNA form, the CDR3 reads TGTGCCAGCAGCTTTTCCCGGGGGACAGATACGCAGTATTTT. The gene calls are TRBV7-9 and TRBJ2-3, with TRBD2 as a possible D gene (6 bases). V lost 3 bases and J 3 bases, leaving 10 bases between the germline ends. Germline-derived CDR1 and CDR2 are SEHNR and FQNEAQ (reference sequence). This CDR3 contains 14 residues.

A few counts support this clonotype. CDR3 region: CASSPHQQETQYF. The DNA for the CDR3 is TGTGCCAGCTCACCACACCAACAAGAGACCCAGTACTTC. The rearrangement links TRBV18 to TRBJ2-5, with D unclear. Germline V gene sequence: CDR1 KGHSH, CDR2 LQKENI. This CDR3 comprises 13 residues. Between the trimmed V and J ends, which lost 1 base and 2 bases, there was a span of 5 bases.

Ten or more counts support this clonotype. This chain links TRBV7-2 with TRBJ1-2; TRBD1 might be the D (6 bases). The CDR3 consists of 14 residues. Germline loops: CDR1 SGHTA, CDR2 FQGNSA. Trimming stripped 1 base from V and 6 bases from J, with 12 bases between. DNA of the CDR3: TGTGCCAGCAGCTTAGTGTCGGGACACGATGGCTACACCTTC. It encodes CASSLVSGHDGYTF.

This clonotype was counted only a few times. The chain recombines TRBV6-2 or TRBV6-3 with TRBJ2-5, with D perhaps TRBD1 (5 bases). CDR1 and CDR2 from the germline V gene are MNHEY and SVGEGT. V was pared by 2 bases and J by 5 bases, with 12 bases between. This CDR3 has 14 amino acids. The CDR3 loop is CASSYRGAWETQYF. CDR3 nucleotides: TGTGCCAGCAGTTACCGTGGGGCCTGGGAGACCCAGTACTTC.